Below, 3 T cell receptor beta chains from the same sample are listed, as sequenced in a study of shared clonotypes between healthy human individuals. Produced via immunoSEQ multiplex PCR; TCRdb's table is partial and in-frame only. The data contain about 1 million clones, 75% of them singletons. Sequencing was carried out using memory CD4+ T cells sorted from blood. As to subset: CD45RA-negative fraction. The source is a man between 18 and 35 years old in good health.

This clone showed up many times. The V and J genes are TRBV4-1 and TRBJ2-1, with D perhaps TRBD2 (7 bases). Trimming stripped 3 bases from V and 4 bases from J, with 19 bases between. Germline CDR1 is MGHRA and CDR2 is YSYEKL. There are 17 residues in the CDR3. The CDR3 is CASSQSPAGGPYNEQFF. CDR3 sequence (DNA): TGCGCCAGCAGCCAGTCCCCAGCCGGGGGGCCATACAATGAGCAGTTCTTC.

Only one count was recorded for this clone. DNA for the CDR3: TGTGCCAGCAGTTACGGAATAGCAACAGGGGAGCTGTTTTTT. Amino acids: CASSYGIATGELFF. The chain is built from TRBV6-5 and TRBJ2-2, with D hard to call. The CDR3 loop spans 14 amino acids. V shed 2 bases and J shed 8 bases, with 12 bases lying between them. Looked up from germline, CDR1 is MNHEY and CDR2 is SVGAGI.

The rearrangement links TRBV6-6 to TRBJ2-1; 9 bases are shared with TRBD1. This CDR3 has 15 residues. CDR1 MNHNY and CDR2 SVGAGI come from the germline V gene (reference sequence). With V trimmed by 2 bases and J by 4 bases, 3 bases remained unmatched. The CDR3 spells CASSYAGQGYNEQFF. CDR3 bases: TGTGCCAGCAGTTACGCGGGACAGGGATACAATGAGCAGTTCTTC.